The clone carrying this TCR beta chain was seen a single time. This entry belongs to a study of CD8 T cells in Susac syndrome. Between the trimmed V and J ends, which lost 0 bases and 2 bases, there was a span of 13 bases. Per germline, CDR1 SGHAT and CDR2 FQNNGV. The CDR3 spans 16 residues. The TEMRA cells underwent FACS enrichment, while the CD8+ and CD4+ T cells underwent negative isolation. RNA was extracted with the RNeasy kit, and a quantity of 0.5 to 1 ug was reverse transcribed using random hexamers. TCRdb reanalysed the immunoSEQ multiplex PCR reads using MiXCR and keeps one entry per CDR3 protein. Altogether 200,000 to 300,000 distinct CDR3 sequences are present, 85% to 95% being singletons, with the ten largest covering roughly 0.07%.

The source is a human donor with multiple sclerosis. This chain links TRBV11-2 with TRBJ2-5; D might be TRBD2 (6 bases). Sequencing was carried out using CD4+ T cells from PBMCs. Here the CDR3 DNA reads TGTGCCAGCAGCTTAGATTTAGGGACTCTACAAGAGACCCAGTACTTC. It yields the protein CASSLDLGTLQETQYF.